Below are 21 T cell receptor beta chains sequenced from a single sample in a study of cytomegalovirus exposure and HLA in healthy donors. PCR amplification relied on 60 Vbeta primers (plus 13 Jbeta primers). TCRdb's copy holds only in-frame clones and misses some; the assay was immunoSEQ multiplex PCR. Seen here are approximately 240,000 clones, 85% to 90% observed once, and the top ten hold about 1%. Sequencing was performed on PBMCs. The receptors were sampled from a woman between 18 and 29 years old in good health and CMV-seronegative.

The V call is TRBV29-1, the J call TRBJ2-2; 8 nucleotides align to TRBD1. The CDR3 sequence is 14 residues long. With 5 bases clipped from V and 0 bases from J, the junction kept 2 bases outside the gene matches. Germline V gene sequence: CDR1 SQVTM, CDR2 ANQGSEA. CDR3 sequence reads: CSVHRGTNTGELFF. For the CDR3, the DNA is TGCAGCGTTCACAGGGGGACGAACACCGGGGAGCTGTTTTTT.

This sequence joins TRBV27 and TRBJ1-2; 9 nucleotides match TRBD1. V was clipped by 5 bases and J by 1 base; unmatched bases: 8. The CDR3 has 16 residues. Germline CDR1 and CDR2: MNHEY and SMNVEV (reference sequence). In nucleotides, the CDR3 is TGTGCCAGCAGTCCTCTGACAGGGGGAAGTAACTATGGCTACACCTTC. As protein: CASSPLTGGSNYGYTF.

The chain combines TRBV13 with TRBJ2-7; TRBD1 might be the D (6 bases). CDR1 and CDR2 (germline): PRHDT, FYEKMQ (reference sequence). The CDR3 has 14 amino acids. Trimming removed 5 bases from V and 2 bases from J, with 13 bases in between. CDR3 DNA sequence: TGTGCCAGCAGCCCAGGGAGACAGGCCTACGAGCAGTACTTC. Encoded protein: CASSPGRQAYEQYF. Filled out from reference TRBV13 and TRBJ2-7, the complete variable domain reads AAGVIQSPRHLIKEKRETATLKCYPIPRHDTVYWYQQGPGQDPQFLISFYEKMQSDKGSIPDRFSAQQFSDYHSELNMSSLELGDSALYFCASSPGRQAYEQYFGPGTRLTVT.

The count of this clone is one. V gene TRBV7-9 combines with J gene TRBJ2-1; 8 positions agree with TRBD1. The germline gives CDR1 SEHNR, CDR2 FQNEAQ (reference sequence). The CDR3 covers 15 residues. Trimming took 5 bases from V and 5 from J; bases not matched to a gene: 8. The CDR3 sequence: CASSMTGAGNNEQFF. The DNA for the CDR3 is TGTGCCAGCAGCATGACAGGGGCGGGGAACAATGAGCAGTTCTTC.

This clone was found a few times. The CDR3: CASSSGGRTNEKLFF. The CDR3 DNA is TGCGCCAGCAGCTCGGGGGGTAGGACTAATGAAAAACTGTTTTTT. The chain employs TRBV5-1 and TRBJ1-4; maybe TRBD1 (5 bases). This CDR3 has 15 amino acids. Germline V gene lookup returns CDR1 SGHRS and CDR2 YFSETQ. Trimming removed 3 bases from V and 2 bases from J, with 11 bases in between. The variable domain in full, with the rest retrieved from reference TRBV5-1 and TRBJ1-4, is KAGVTQTPRYLIKTRGQQVTLSCSPISGHRSVSWYQQTPGQGLQFLFEYFSETQRNKGNFPGRFSGRQFSNSRSEMNVSTLELGDSALYLCASSSGGRTNEKLFFGSGTQLSVL.

The genes are TRBV2 and TRBJ2-4; D gene unclear. The ends were cut back, 5 bases at V and 6 bases at J, with 17 bases in the middle. Germline V gene sequence: CDR1 SNHLY, CDR2 FYNNEI. The CDR3 runs to 15 residues. The CDR3 loop is CASSMTRVVGNIQYF. CDR3 DNA: TGTGCCAGCAGTATGACCCGGGTGGTGGGAAACATTCAGTACTTC.

This chain uses TRBV10-2 with TRBJ2-7, with a weak D call TRBD1 (5 bases). Germline lookup yields CDR1 WSHSY and CDR2 SAAADI. V lost 5 bases to trimming and J lost 0 bases, with 11 bases between them. The CDR3 loop spans 14 amino acids. CDR3 DNA sequence: TGCGCCAGCAGTCATCGAGGACACTCCTACGAGCAGTACTTC. It translates to CASSHRGHSYEQYF.

This sequence joins TRBV30 and TRBJ2-3; possible D gene TRBD2, 5 bases. The CDR3 loop spans 13 amino acids. The V end was cut by 5 bases, the J end by 1 base, with 10 bases between. The V gene's germline CDR1 is GTSNPN and CDR2 SVGIG (reference sequence). The DNA for the CDR3 is TGTGCCTGGGGACTCCCAGGCACAGATACGCAGTATTTT. This translates into CAWGLPGTDTQYF.

J is TRBJ2-3 and V is TRBV4-2, with TRBD2 identical over 10 bases. The V gene's germline CDR1 is LGHNA and CDR2 YNFKEQ. There are 15 residues in the CDR3. The J segment lost 5 bases and the V segment lost 3 bases, leaving 5 bases of the junction unmatched. The CDR3 reads CASSQALAGLDTQYF. DNA of the CDR3: TGTGCCAGCAGCCAGGCACTAGCGGGATTAGATACGCAGTATTTT.

The chain recombines TRBV30 with TRBJ1-2; D is uncertain. Germline V gene sequence: CDR1 GTSNPN, CDR2 SVGIG (reference sequence). The ends were cut back, 0 bases at V and 7 bases at J, with 9 bases in the middle. The CDR3 sequence is 12 residues long. CDR3 sequence: CAWSVSVSGYTF. The CDR3 nucleotides are TGTGCCTGGAGTGTAAGCGTTTCTGGCTACACCTTC. Filled out from reference TRBV30 and TRBJ1-2, the complete variable domain reads SQTIHQWPATLVQPVGSPLSLECTVEGTSNPNLYWYRQAAGRGLQLLFYSVGIGQISSEVPQNLSASRPQDRQFILSSKKLLLSDSGFYLCAWSVSVSGYTFGSGTRLTVV.

The J gene is TRBJ2-1, the V gene TRBV10-1; the D is unclear. Looked up from germline, CDR1 is WNHNN and CDR2 is SYGVQD (reference sequence). V was cut by 11 bases and J by 6 bases, with 17 bases left in between. The CDR3 consists of 13 residues. This chain's CDR3 is CAGTGSEANEQFF. CDR3 DNA sequence: TGCGCCGGTACGGGTTCCGAGGCCAATGAGCAGTTCTTC.

This chain links TRBV2 with TRBJ2-1; 10 positions agree with TRBD2. Germline values: CDR1 SNHLY, CDR2 FYNNEI. Trimming removed 5 bases from V and 5 bases from J; junction bases left unmatched: 12. The CDR3 contains 17 residues. CDR3 residues: CASSLRMLAGAHNEQFF. For the CDR3, the DNA is TGTGCCAGCAGTCTTAGGATGCTAGCGGGAGCCCACAATGAGCAGTTCTTC.

The V gene is TRBV5-4, the J gene TRBJ2-7; TRBD2 agrees at 13 bases. The V gene's germline CDR1 is SGHNT and CDR2 YYREEE (reference sequence). The CDR3 length is 16 residues. The V segment lost 4 bases and the J segment 2 bases; nucleotides outside the gene matches: 6. The CDR3: CASSTGLAGLPYEQYF. CDR3 DNA sequence: TGTGCCAGCAGCACGGGACTAGCGGGATTACCCTACGAGCAGTACTTC.

J is TRBJ1-3 and V is TRBV7-2, with D tentatively TRBD1 (6 bases). CDR1 is SGHTA, CDR2 FQGNSA, per germline. The CDR3 has 15 amino acids. Trimming stripped 5 bases from V and 1 base from J, with 12 bases between. This CDR3 is CASSPDTGSGNTIYF. CDR3 nucleotides: TGTGCCAGCAGCCCAGACACAGGGTCTGGAAACACCATATATTTT.

V is TRBV5-1 and J is TRBJ2-7; TRBD2 aligns across 12 bases. The CDR3 is 15 residues long. Germline lookup yields CDR1 SGHRS and CDR2 YFSETQ. The junction had 6 bases not matched to a gene; V was cut back by 2 bases and J by 6 bases. For the CDR3, the DNA is TGCGCCAGCAGCTTCCTAGCGGGAGGGCCAGTCGAGCAGTACTTC. This gives the protein CASSFLAGGPVEQYF.

The chain links TRBV6-5 to TRBJ1-2; 7 bases match TRBD1. With V trimmed by 6 bases and J by 3 bases, 7 bases remained unmatched. Per the germline V gene, CDR1 is MNHEY and CDR2 is SVGAGI. The CDR3 sequence is 14 residues long. The chain's CDR3 is CASSRQGMDYGYTF. CDR3 nucleotides: TGTGCCAGCAGCCGACAGGGTATGGACTATGGCTACACCTTC.

As DNA, the CDR3 is TGTGCCAGCAGCGTAGACGGACTAGCGGGGGCATCCGGGGAGCTGTTTTTT. Protein sequence: CASSVDGLAGASGELFF. The chain is built from TRBV9 and TRBJ2-2; the match to TRBD2 covers 13 bases. Looked up from germline, CDR1 is SGDLS and CDR2 is YYNGEE. Unmatched junction bases numbered 5, after V lost 0 bases and J lost 6 bases. The CDR3 consists of 17 residues.

J is TRBJ1-1 and V is TRBV6-6; D is perhaps TRBD1 (6 bases). V was pared by 5 bases and J by 14 bases, with 18 bases between. The germline CDR1 and CDR2 sequences are MNHNY and SVGAGI (reference sequence). This CDR3 region has 12 residues. Here the CDR3 reads CASSGGGGQSFF. The CDR3 nucleotides read TGTGCCAGCAGTGGGGGCGGTGGTCAGAGCTTCTTT.

Worth noting for this clone: As the CDR3 is not closed by the conserved phenylalanine or tryptophan, this likely results from a read error. V is TRBV6-5 and J is TRBJ1-5; TRBD1 might be the D (6 bases). CDR1 and CDR2 from the germline V gene are MNHEY and SVGAGI. V was pared by 7 bases and J by 5 bases, with 12 bases between. CDR3 size: 13 residues. Here the CDR3 DNA reads TGTGCCAGCACTGGGGGCCCAGATCAGCCCCAGCATCTT. This gives the protein CASTGGPDQPQHL.

This chain links TRBV2 with TRBJ2-7, with 11 bases identical to TRBD2. J lost 2 bases, V lost 6 bases, and 6 bases had no gene match. CDR3 size: 15 residues. Germline CDR1 SNHLY, CDR2 FYNNEI. Here the CDR3 reads CASRTSGGLAYEQYF. The CDR3, as DNA: TGTGCCAGCAGAACTAGCGGGGGCCTCGCCTACGAGCAGTACTTC.

The chain combines TRBV6-5 with TRBJ2-7; weak D call: TRBD2 (5 bases). The germline V and J ends were trimmed by 0 bases and 2 bases, with 14 bases remaining between them. The germline V gene has CDR1 MNHEY and CDR2 SVGAGI. The CDR3 covers 16 residues. In DNA, the CDR3 is TGTGCCAGCAGTTACTCGGAGCGGCCCGAAACCTACGAGCAGTACTTC. This translates into CASSYSERPETYEQYF.